Listed below are T cell receptor beta chains from one sample, sequenced in a study of shared clonotypes between healthy human individuals. Generated by immunoSEQ multiplex PCR, the TCRdb table keeps only in-frame clones and is missing some. The repertoire holds 1.4 million to 1.5 million clones, with around 97% as singletons. Sequencing was carried out using naive CD4+ T cells sorted from blood. These receptors were collected from a man younger than 40 in good health. The CDR3 runs from the conserved cysteine through the conserved F or W. The order of the fields is J gene, V gene, clone size, D gene, CDR3 protein, CDR3 DNA. A D gene is named only where the DNA matches it firmly. Not all rows give a size; the values are once, few, many and, for expanded clones, a class.

TRBJ2-7 TRBV6-1 NA TRBD1 CASSVRPGQGTTYEQYF TGTGCCAGCAGTGTTCGACCGGGACAGGGAACAACCTACGAGCAGTACTTC
TRBJ2-3 TRBV6-6 once TRBD1 CASSFAQGVSDTQYF TGTGCCAGCAGTTTCGCACAGGGGGTATCAGATACGCAGTATTTT
TRBJ2-7 TRBV10-3 NA NA CAIREIISDGYEQYF TGTGCCATCAGAGAAATTATTTCTGATGGCTACGAGCAGTACTTC
TRBJ1-4 TRBV19 NA NA CASSIARGPDEKLFF TGTGCCAGTAGTATTGCCAGGGGCCCAGATGAAAAACTGTTTTTT
TRBJ2-5 TRBV29-1 NA NA CSVVIQQETQYF TGCAGCGTTGTTATACAGCAAGAGACCCAGTACTTC
TRBJ2-7 TRBV5-4 NA NA CASSGVGPPFSYEQYF TGTGCCAGCAGCGGTGTCGGGCCGCCCTTCTCCTACGAGCAGTACTTC
TRBJ1-4 TRBV9 NA TRBD1 CASSVGQGANEKLFF TGTGCCAGCAGCGTAGGCCAGGGGGCTAATGAAAAACTGTTTTTT
TRBJ1-1 TRBV19 NA NA CASSHPGTGNTEAFF TGTGCCAGTAGTCACCCCGGGACGGGGAACACTGAAGCTTTCTTT
TRBJ2-3 TRBV2 NA NA CATRAVPGNGTQYF TGTGCCACCCGTGCAGTGCCCGGGAATGGCACGCAGTATTTT
TRBJ2-1 TRBV28 once TRBD2 CASSYTSGSYNEQFF TGTGCCAGCAGTTATACTAGCGGCTCCTACAATGAGCAGTTCTTC
TRBJ1-5 TRBV15 NA TRBD1 CATSLRRDRGGQPQHF TGTGCCACCAGCCTCCGCCGGGACAGGGGAGGACAGCCCCAGCATTTT
TRBJ2-1 TRBV7-3 NA TRBD2 CASSLGTSNEQFF TGTGCCAGCAGCTTAGGGACTAGCAATGAGCAGTTCTTC
TRBJ2-2 TRBV7-9 NA NA CASSSLNGRDTGELFF TGTGCCAGCAGCTCCTTAAACGGACGGGACACCGGGGAGCTGTTTTTT
TRBJ2-1 TRBV25-1 NA TRBD2 CASSVGSGRNEQFF TGTGCCAGCAGTGTGGGTAGCGGGAGGAATGAGCAGTTCTTC
TRBJ2-6 TRBV6-4 NA NA CASSASFSGANVLTF TGTGCCAGCAGTGCTAGTTTCTCTGGGGCCAACGTCCTGACTTTC
TRBJ2-3 TRBV5-4 NA TRBD1 CASRRTGVLDTQYF TGTGCCAGCAGAAGGACAGGGGTTCTGGATACGCAGTATTTT
TRBJ2-3 TRBV5-1 NA NA CASSLAASTDTQYF TGCGCCAGCAGCTTGGCCGCCAGCACAGATACGCAGTATTTT
TRBJ2-1 TRBV25-1 NA NA CASSDSLDYNEQFF TGTGCCAGCAGTGATTCTCTGGACTACAATGAGCAGTTCTTC
TRBJ1-2 TRBV29-1 once TRBD1 CSVATRGQIRGYTF TGCAGCGTTGCAACTAGGGGACAGATTCGGGGCTACACCTTC
TRBJ2-7 TRBV2 few TRBD1 CASSGDRAYEQYF TGTGCCAGCAGTGGGGACAGGGCCTACGAGCAGTACTTC
TRBJ2-5 TRBV28 NA NA CASGGQLQETQYF TGTGCCAGCGGGGGGCAACTCCAAGAGACCCAGTACTTC
TRBJ2-7 TRBV7-9 NA TRBD2 CASSFTGTSGEQYF TGTGCCAGCAGCTTCACTGGGACTAGCGGGGAGCAGTACTTC
TRBJ2-7 TRBV5-6 NA NA CASSPDRISYEQYF TGTGCCAGCAGCCCCGACAGGATCTCCTACGAGCAGTACTTC
TRBJ2-1 TRBV21-1 NA NA CAPPEAAGTYNEQFF TGTGCCCCGCCCGAGGCAGCGGGAACTTACAATGAGCAGTTCTTC
TRBJ2-7 TRBV9 NA NA CASSGLPTVNQGPYEQYF TGTGCCAGCAGCGGTCTCCCCACGGTTAATCAGGGGCCCTACGAGCAGTACTTC
TRBJ2-1 TRBV10-2 NA NA CASSEVKGGQPYNEQFF TGCGCCAGCAGTGAGGTGAAAGGGGGTCAGCCCTACAATGAGCAGTTCTTC
TRBJ1-1 TRBV18 NA NA CASSLTENTEAFF TGTGCCAGCTCCTTGACAGAGAACACTGAAGCTTTCTTT
TRBJ1-4 TRBV29-1 NA TRBD1 CSARDRGPLGEKLFF TGCAGCGCTCGGGACAGGGGGCCGCTTGGTGAAAAACTGTTTTTT
TRBJ2-7 TRBV5-6 NA TRBD2 CASSVREVHEQYF TGTGCCAGCAGCGTGCGGGAGGTCCACGAGCAGTACTTC
TRBJ2-5 TRBV5-1 NA NA CASSFSGKETQYF TGCGCCAGCAGCTTCTCCGGCAAAGAGACCCAGTACTTC
TRBJ1-5 TRBV7-3 once NA CASSLAGGQPQHF TGTGCCAGCAGCTTAGCGGGGGGCCAGCCCCAGCATTTT
TRBJ2-7 TRBV7-6 NA TRBD2 CASSLVAGTSGGGEQYF TGTGCCAGCAGCTTAGTTGCCGGGACTAGCGGAGGGGGGGAGCAGTACTTC
TRBJ2-5 TRBV7-9 NA TRBD2 CASIVDTPTSGRWRETQYF TGTGCCAGCATCGTAGACACCCCGACTAGCGGGAGATGGCGAGAGACCCAGTACTTC
TRBJ2-2 TRBV11-3 NA NA CASSLSGSDTGELFF TGTGCCAGCAGCTTATCCGGGTCGGACACCGGGGAGCTGTTTTTT